This paragraph reports one T cell receptor beta chain. Its antigen is undetermined. Data came from immunoSEQ multiplex PCR; TCRdb stores just in-frame clones and leaves some out. The sample holds roughly 10,000 clones; more than 75% are singletons and the top ten take roughly 5.4%. This sample stems from a study of Tregs in tolerant kidney transplant recipients. The material sequenced was Tregs from blood cultured with allogeneic cells, taken before the transplant. This clonotype was obtained from a human patient who received a combined kidney and bone marrow transplant.

In DNA form, the CDR3 reads TGTGCCAGCTCACCAATCCCAAGCGAAGAGACCCAGTACTTC. This gives the protein CASSPIPSEETQYF. V is TRBV18 and J is TRBJ2-5; no firm D call. From germline, CDR1 is KGHSH and CDR2 LQKENI. CDR3 size: 14 residues. Trimming cost V 2 bases and J 3 bases, with 10 bases left between them.